This T cell receptor beta chain derives from a study of blood T cell repertoires in COVID-19. The V gene's germline CDR1 is KGHDR and CDR2 SFDVKD. CDR3 length equals 14 residues. Trimming removed 10 bases from V and 1 base from J; junction bases left unmatched: 5. Authors' data handling: Counts of nucleated cells, estimated from reference gene primer amplification, were obtained. Sequencing was performed with immunoSEQ multiplex PCR; in TCRdb, only in-frame clones are kept and a portion is missing. V and J calls plus clone size are reproduced from that table; the DNA served to infer D and trimming. The sample carries just over 250,000 clones, more than 85% recorded once.

Sequenced sample: peripheral blood. The TCR was taken from a person aged 18 to 30 with COVID-19, enrolled during active disease. The chain combines TRBV24-1 with TRBJ2-5, with TRBD1 matching 10 bases. CDR3 in amino acids: CATRGQGPQETQYF. CDR3 in DNA: TGTGCCACGAGGGGACAGGGGCCCCAAGAGACCCAGTACTTC.